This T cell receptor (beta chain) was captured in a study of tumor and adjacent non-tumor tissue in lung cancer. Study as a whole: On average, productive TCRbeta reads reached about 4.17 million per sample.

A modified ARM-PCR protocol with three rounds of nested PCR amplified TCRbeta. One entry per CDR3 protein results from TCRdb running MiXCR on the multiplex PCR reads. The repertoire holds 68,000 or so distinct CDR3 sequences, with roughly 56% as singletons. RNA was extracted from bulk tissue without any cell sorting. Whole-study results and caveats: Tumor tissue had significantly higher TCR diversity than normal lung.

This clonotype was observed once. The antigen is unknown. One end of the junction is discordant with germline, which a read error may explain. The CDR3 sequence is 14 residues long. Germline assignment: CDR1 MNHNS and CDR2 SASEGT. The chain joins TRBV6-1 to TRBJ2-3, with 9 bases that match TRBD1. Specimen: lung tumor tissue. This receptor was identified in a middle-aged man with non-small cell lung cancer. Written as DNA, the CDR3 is TGTGCCAGCAGACAGGGGGCACGTACAGGTACGCAGTATTTT. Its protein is CASRQGARTGTQYF.